This T cell receptor (beta chain) comes out of a study of T cells in localized non-small cell lung cancer (dated by TCRdb to the early 2020s). A note on the overall study: The study examined T cell repertoires in a few hundred patients with early-stage NSCLC and compared tumors with uninvolved tumor-adjacent lungs. NSCLC patients had a mean age of roughly 69 years, and fewer than 150 were male and about 98 female. The cohort consisted of roughly 240 treatment-naive NSCLC patients whose localized lung tumors had been resected.

CDR1 is given as LGHNA and CDR2 as YNFKEQ, both from the germline V gene. Inclusive of the bounding cysteine and phenylalanine, the CDR3 is 14 residues long. Here the CDR3 DNA is all that survives: 42 bases in frame from base 1. Germline trimming amounts to 6 bases on V and 2 bases on J, with 4 as the count of junction bases outside the gene matches. As to this clone: It lacks a known antigen. Per-base quality was not reported, and no clone a single base away is much larger than it.

The immunoSEQ Assay was used to sequence TCR beta CDR3 regions from DNA. In the source study's methods: To compute T cell density, TCR beta template counts were normalized to usable DNA, which was estimated by amplifying housekeeping genes. Using the preseqR package, richness was estimated by extrapolating to 120,000 templates for tissue samples and 400,000 templates for PBMC samples. Clonality was defined as one minus Pielou's evenness. Tissue-enriched TCRs were identified by differential abundance testing using productive amino-acid clonotypes, minimum total count 5 and alpha 0.1. The Jaccard Index and the Morisita Overlap Index were used to measure how much the repertoires overlapped between compartments. TCR beta CDR3s were clustered by GLIPH together with public tetramer-defined viral CDR3s, and at least three viral sequences plus V-gene enrichment were required for viral motifs. The table comes from immuneACCESS by way of TCRdb, which keeps in-frame sequences with V and J called. Part of the clones is missing from these tables; in studies checked, under half for an unresolved V gene and the rest for unknown reasons. V and J calls and clone size follow that table, whereas D and trimming were derived from the DNA. The sample has some 24,000 clones on record, about 86% of them singletons. The ten most abundant clones make up approximately 5% of the sample.

General study outcomes and caveats: Longer overall survival was associated with higher T cell density in blood, whereas shorter survival was associated with higher clonality in adjacent lung. A median of around 57 of the top 100 tumor clones turned up in the paired uninvolved adjacent lung, and 25 to 30 of those clones also ranked among the top 100 of that same adjacent lung. Because multi-region sequencing of the tumors was not done, intratumor heterogeneity could not be ruled out. Uninvolved tumor-adjacent lung showed the highest T cell clonality, higher than tumor, which suggests more focused antigenic responses in the adjacent lung. Because the study design was exploratory, TCR variables were selected using unadjusted p-values without false-discovery rate correction.

At diagnosis, tumor, uninvolved tumor-adjacent lung and peripheral blood were collected and then preserved as a mix of FFPE and fresh-frozen material. Blood samples were analyzed as peripheral blood mononuclear cells for TCR repertoire profiling. The clonotype comes from a male donor aged 60 or over with stage II squamous cell lung carcinoma. Specimen: peripheral blood, collected before any cancer treatment. The chain uses TRBV4-2 and TRBJ1-1; 9 central nucleotides agree with TRBD1. The sequence in DNA is TGTGCCAGCAGTCACAGGGGGCGTAACACTGAAGCTTTCTTT. It is translated as CASSHRGRNTEAFF.